The source of this T cell receptor beta chain is a study of post-analysis software for immune sequencing data (dated by TCRdb to between 2014 and 2016). About the full investigation: Recorded disease courses included relapsing-remitting, secondary progressive and progressive-relapsing multiple sclerosis, with some patients lacking subtype annotation. A subset of samples was prepared in parallel using single-end sample barcoding, then pooled and co-amplified after Illumina adapter ligation. The patient repertoires were compared against around 11 previously published healthy control repertoires obtained from donors aged about 6 to 25 years. General findings and caveats noted by the study authors: Compared with controls, multiple sclerosis patients had significantly lower normalized Chao1 diversity, a finding suggesting substantial peripheral T-cell clonal expansion. The multiple sclerosis patient group was slightly younger than the control group. When samples were clustered directly using the F measure, samples prepared in the same batch co-clustered strongly, which prompted a batch-effect correction.

This clonotype was counted a single time. Its cognate antigen has yet to be identified. Within one base of it there is no much larger clone, and no base qualities were kept. TCR beta repertoires were profiled from peripheral blood of 10 to 15 young patients with multiple sclerosis to demonstrate the VDJtools post-analysis software. The patients with multiple sclerosis were children and adolescents between about 6 and 17 years of age. Library preparation was by PCR. Sequencing instrument: Illumina HiSeq 2500. To reduce PCR and sequencing biases, unique molecular identifiers were incorporated into the TCR beta cDNA libraries. Per 1 to 10 million input T cells, around 500,000 cDNA molecules were obtained, such that each molecule approximated one T cell. The patient libraries were prepared and sequenced with the same protocol used for the earlier healthy control dataset. Within a given batch, samples were prepared together, multiplexed and sequenced on the same HiSeq lane. Processing in the source paper ran as follows. MIGEC was used to process the raw barcoded reads, and molecular identifier groups with only a single read were discarded before consensus assembly and CDR3 extraction. Clonotype tables were post-analysed with VDJtools, and diversity was normalized by down-sampling all datasets to the smallest sample size. In repertoire overlap clustering, CDR3 amino acid sequences, but not nucleotide sequences, were matched to correct batch-related cross-sample contamination. TCRdb ran its own pipeline on the public reads, namely fastp trimming at Q25 and MiXCR clone calling, and kept in-frame beta chains. Rows with a matching CDR3 protein are joined into one entry that keeps the most common DNA and genes. In this record, the V and J calls reflect TCRdb's handling and not the investigators' own analysis. This sample is represented by about 810,000 distinct CDR3 sequences; approximately 57% of them were singletons. The biggest ten clones account for approximately 4.5% of the sample.

This TCR was recovered from a girl aged 5 to 17 with multiple sclerosis. The sequencing input was blood.

The CDR3 here reads CASSLTTSVSNEQFF. The sequenced DNA: TGCGCCAGCAGCTTGACGACTAGCGTTAGCAATGAGCAGTTCTTC. The rearrangement combines TRBV5-1 with TRBJ2-1; 8 bases in the junction line up with TRBD2. Trimming removed 1 base from V and 6 bases from J; the gene matches leave 6 bases unexplained. The germline V gene provides CDR1 SGHRS and CDR2 YFSETQ. Taken from cysteine to phenylalanine, the CDR3 has 15 residues. The kept DNA is CDR3 alone, 45 bases in frame from the first base.